The clone carrying this T cell receptor beta chain was counted many times. Germline V gene sequence: CDR1 MNHEY, CDR2 SVGEGT. This CDR3 spans 15 amino acids. Trimming removed 5 bases from V and 0 bases from J, with 13 bases in between. TCRdb redid the calling of the RT-PCR reads with MiXCR, one entry per CDR3 protein. The sample carries 650,000 to 800,000 distinct CDR3 sequences, approximately 15% recorded once. V gene TRBV6-2 or TRBV6-3 combines with J gene TRBJ1-1; D not certain. Source material: memory CD4+ T cells from blood. This TCR came from a female donor in good health, serving as a healthy control. The CDR3 protein is CASSTMTGMNTEAFF. The DNA of the CDR3 is TGTGCCAGCAGTACTATGACGGGCATGAACACTGAAGCTTTCTTT.